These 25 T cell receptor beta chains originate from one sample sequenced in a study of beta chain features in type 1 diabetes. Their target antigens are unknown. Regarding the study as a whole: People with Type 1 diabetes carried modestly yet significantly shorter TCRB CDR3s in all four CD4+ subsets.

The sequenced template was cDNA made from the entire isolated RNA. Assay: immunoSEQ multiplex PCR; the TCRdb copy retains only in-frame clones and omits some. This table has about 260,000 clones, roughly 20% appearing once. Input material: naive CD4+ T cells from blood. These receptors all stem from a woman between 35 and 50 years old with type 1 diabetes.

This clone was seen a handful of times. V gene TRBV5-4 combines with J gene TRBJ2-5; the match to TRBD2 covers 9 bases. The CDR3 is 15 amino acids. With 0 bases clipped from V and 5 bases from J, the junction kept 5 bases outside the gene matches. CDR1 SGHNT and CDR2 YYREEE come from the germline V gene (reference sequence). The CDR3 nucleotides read TGTGCCAGCAGCTTGGGCGGGAGGGCCCGGGAGACCCAGTACTTC. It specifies CASSLGGRARETQYF. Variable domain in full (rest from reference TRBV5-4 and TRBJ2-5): ETGVTQSPTHLIKTRGQQVTLRCSSQSGHNTVSWYQQALGQGPQFIFQYYREEENGRGNFPPRFSGLQFPNYSSELNVNALELDDSALYLCASSLGGRARETQYFGPGTRLLVL.

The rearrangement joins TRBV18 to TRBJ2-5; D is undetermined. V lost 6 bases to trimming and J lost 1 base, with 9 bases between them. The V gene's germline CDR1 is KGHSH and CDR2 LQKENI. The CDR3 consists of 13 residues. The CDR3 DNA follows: TGTGCCAGCTCTTACGACATCCAAGAGACCCAGTACTTC. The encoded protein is CASSYDIQETQYF.

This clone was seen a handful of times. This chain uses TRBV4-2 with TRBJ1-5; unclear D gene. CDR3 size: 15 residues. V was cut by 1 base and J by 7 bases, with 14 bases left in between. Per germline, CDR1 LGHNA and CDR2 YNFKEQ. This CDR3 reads CASSQGGPERQPQHF. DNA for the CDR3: TGTGCCAGCAGCCAAGGAGGGCCCGAACGCCAGCCCCAGCATTTT.

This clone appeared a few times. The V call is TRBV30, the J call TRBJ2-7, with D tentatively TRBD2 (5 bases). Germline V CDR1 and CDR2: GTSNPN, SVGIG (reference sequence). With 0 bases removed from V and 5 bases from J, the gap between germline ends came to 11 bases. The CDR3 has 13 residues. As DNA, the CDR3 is TGTGCCTGGAGTGTCTGGCTAGCCCACGAGCAGTACTTC. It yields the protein CAWSVWLAHEQYF. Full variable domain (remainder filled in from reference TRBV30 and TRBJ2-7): SQTIHQWPATLVQPVGSPLSLECTVEGTSNPNLYWYRQAAGRGLQLLFYSVGIGQISSEVPQNLSASRPQDRQFILSSKKLLLSDSGFYLCAWSVWLAHEQYFGPGTRLTVT.

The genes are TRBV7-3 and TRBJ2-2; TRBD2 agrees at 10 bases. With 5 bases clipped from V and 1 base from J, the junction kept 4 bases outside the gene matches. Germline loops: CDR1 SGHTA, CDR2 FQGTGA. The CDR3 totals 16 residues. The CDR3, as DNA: TGTGCCAGCAGCCCCAGACTAGCGGGGAACACCGGGGAGCTGTTTTTT. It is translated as CASSPRLAGNTGELFF.

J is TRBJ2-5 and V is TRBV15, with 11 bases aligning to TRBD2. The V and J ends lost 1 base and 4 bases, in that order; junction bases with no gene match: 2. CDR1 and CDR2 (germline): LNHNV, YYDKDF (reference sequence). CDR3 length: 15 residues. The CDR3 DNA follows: TGTGCCACCAGCAGAGGGACTAGCGGGTCAGAGACCCAGTACTTC. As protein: CATSRGTSGSETQYF.

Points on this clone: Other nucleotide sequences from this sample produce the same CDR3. CDR3 in amino acids: CASSQGQGNQPQHF. The CDR3 coding sequence is TGTGCCAGCAGCCAGGGACAGGGCAATCAGCCCCAGCATTTT. The V and J genes are TRBV4-2 and TRBJ1-5; TRBD1 aligns across 8 bases. The CDR3 is made up of 14 amino acids. Germline CDR1 and CDR2: LGHNA and YNFKEQ. J gave up 2 bases and V 3 bases, and 0 bases lay outside the gene matches.

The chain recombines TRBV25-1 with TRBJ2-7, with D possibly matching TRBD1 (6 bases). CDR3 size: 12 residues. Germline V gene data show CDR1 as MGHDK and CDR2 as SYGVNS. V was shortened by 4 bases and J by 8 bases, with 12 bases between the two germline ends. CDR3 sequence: CASSAPTGKQYF. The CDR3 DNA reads TGTGCCAGCAGTGCCCCAACAGGGAAGCAGTACTTC.

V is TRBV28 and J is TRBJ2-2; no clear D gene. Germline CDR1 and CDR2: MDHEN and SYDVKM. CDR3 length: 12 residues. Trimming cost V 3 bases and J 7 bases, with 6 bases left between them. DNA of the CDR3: TGTGCCAGCAGTTTGCGCGGCGGGGAGCTGTTTTTT. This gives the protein CASSLRGGELFF.

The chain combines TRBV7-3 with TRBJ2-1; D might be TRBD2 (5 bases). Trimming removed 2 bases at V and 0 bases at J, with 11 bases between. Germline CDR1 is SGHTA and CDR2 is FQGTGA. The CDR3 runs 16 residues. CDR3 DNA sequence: TGTGCCAGCAGCTTAGTTTCGGGGAGCTCCTACAATGAGCAGTTCTTC. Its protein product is CASSLVSGSSYNEQFF. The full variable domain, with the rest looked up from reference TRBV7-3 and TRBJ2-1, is GAGVSQTPSNKVTEKGKYVELRCDPISGHTALYWYRQSLGQGPEFLIYFQGTGAADDSGLPNDRFFAVRPEGSVSTLKIQRTERGDSAVYLCASSLVSGSSYNEQFFGPGTRLTVL.

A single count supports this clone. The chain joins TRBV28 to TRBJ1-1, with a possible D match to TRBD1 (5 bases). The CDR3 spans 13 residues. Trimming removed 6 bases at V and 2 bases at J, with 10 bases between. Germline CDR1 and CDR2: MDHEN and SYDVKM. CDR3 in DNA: TGTGCCAGCAGCAGACAGATCAACACTGAAGCTTTCTTT. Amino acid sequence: CASSRQINTEAFF.

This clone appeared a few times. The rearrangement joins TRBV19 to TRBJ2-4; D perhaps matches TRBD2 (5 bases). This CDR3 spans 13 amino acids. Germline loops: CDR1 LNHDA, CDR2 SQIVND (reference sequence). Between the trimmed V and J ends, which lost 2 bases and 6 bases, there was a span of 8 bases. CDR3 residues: CASSIFEGNIQYF. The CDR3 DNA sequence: TGTGCCAGTAGTATATTCGAGGGAAACATTCAGTACTTC.

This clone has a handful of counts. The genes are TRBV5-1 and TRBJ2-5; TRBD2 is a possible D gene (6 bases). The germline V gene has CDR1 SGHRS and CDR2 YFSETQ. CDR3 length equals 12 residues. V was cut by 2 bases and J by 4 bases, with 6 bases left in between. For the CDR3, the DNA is TGCGCCAGCAGCTTCGGGGGAGAGACCCAGTACTTC. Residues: CASSFGGETQYF.

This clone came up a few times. CDR3 sequence (DNA): TGTGCTAGCCGGGAGAACACTGAAGCTTTCTTT. Its protein product is CASRENTEAFF. The chain employs TRBV2 and TRBJ1-1; D not certain. The germline CDR1 and CDR2 sequences are SNHLY and FYNNEI. CDR3 length: 11 residues.

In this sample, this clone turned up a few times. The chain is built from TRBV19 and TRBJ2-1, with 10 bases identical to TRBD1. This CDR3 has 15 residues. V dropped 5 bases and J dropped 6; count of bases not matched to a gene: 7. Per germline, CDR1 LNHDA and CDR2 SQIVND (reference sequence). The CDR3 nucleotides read TGTGCCAGTAGTGTCGACAGGGGGCACCGCAATGAGCAGTTCTTC. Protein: CASSVDRGHRNEQFF.

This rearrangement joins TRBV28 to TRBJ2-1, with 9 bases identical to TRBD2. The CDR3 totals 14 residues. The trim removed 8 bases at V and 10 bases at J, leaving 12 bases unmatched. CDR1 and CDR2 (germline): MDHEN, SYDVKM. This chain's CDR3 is CASFAGGSSGEQFF. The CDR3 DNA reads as TGTGCCAGCTTTGCGGGAGGGTCCTCGGGGGAGCAGTTCTTC.

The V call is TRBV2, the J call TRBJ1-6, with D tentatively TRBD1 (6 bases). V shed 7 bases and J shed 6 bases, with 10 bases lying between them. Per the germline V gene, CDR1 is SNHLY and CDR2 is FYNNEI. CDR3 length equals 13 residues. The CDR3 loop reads CASITGINSPLHF. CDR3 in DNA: TGTGCCAGCATTACAGGGATTAATTCACCCCTCCACTTT.

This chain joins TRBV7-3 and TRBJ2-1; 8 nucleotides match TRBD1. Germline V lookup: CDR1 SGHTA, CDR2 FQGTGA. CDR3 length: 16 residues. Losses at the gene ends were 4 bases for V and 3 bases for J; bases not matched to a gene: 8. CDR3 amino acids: CASSSYQDRDYNEQFF. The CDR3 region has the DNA TGTGCCAGCAGCTCCTACCAGGACAGGGACTACAATGAGCAGTTCTTC.

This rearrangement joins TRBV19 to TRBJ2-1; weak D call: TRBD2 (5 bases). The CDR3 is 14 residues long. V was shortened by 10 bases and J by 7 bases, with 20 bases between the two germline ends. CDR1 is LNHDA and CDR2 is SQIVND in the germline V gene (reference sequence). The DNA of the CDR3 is TGTGCCACCTGGGGAGCCACCGAAGAAAATGAGCAGTTCTTC. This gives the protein CATWGATEENEQFF.

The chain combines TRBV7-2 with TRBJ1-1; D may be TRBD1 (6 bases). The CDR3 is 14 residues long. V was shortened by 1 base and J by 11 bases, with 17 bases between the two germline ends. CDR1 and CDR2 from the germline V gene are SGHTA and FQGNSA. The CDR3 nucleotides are TGTGCCAGCAGCTTAGATAGTGGGGGCAGCAGTGCTTTCTTT. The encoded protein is CASSLDSGGSSAFF.

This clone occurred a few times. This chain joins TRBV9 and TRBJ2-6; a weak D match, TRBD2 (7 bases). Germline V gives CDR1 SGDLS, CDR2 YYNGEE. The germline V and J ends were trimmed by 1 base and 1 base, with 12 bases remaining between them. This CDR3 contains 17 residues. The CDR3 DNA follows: TGTGCCAGCAGCGTACGGGGGGCGAGTTCTGGGGCCAACGTCCTGACTTTC. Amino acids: CASSVRGASSGANVLTF.

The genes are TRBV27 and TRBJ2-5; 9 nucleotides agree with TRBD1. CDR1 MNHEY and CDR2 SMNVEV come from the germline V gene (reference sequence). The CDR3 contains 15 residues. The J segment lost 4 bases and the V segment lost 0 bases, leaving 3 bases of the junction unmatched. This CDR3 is CASSLSDRGRETQYF. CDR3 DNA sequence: TGTGCCAGCAGTTTATCGGACAGGGGTCGAGAGACCCAGTACTTC.

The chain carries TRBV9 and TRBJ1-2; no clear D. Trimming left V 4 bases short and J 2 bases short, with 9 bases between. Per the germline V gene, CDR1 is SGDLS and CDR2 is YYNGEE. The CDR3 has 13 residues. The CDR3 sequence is CASSTEPNYGYTF. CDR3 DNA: TGTGCCAGCAGCACAGAACCCAACTATGGCTACACCTTC.

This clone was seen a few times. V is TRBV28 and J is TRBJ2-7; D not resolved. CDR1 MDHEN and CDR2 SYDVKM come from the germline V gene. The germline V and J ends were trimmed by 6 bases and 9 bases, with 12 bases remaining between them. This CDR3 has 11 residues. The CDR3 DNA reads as TGTGCCAGCAGCGATCCTACGTCGCAGTACTTC. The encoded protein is CASSDPTSQYF.

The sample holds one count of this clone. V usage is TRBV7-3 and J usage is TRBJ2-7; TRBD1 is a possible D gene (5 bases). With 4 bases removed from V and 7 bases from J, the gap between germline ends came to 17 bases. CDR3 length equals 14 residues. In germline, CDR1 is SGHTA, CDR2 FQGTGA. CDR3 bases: TGTGCCAGCAGCTCAGGGATGGATGCCGATGAGCAGTACTTC. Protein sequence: CASSSGMDADEQYF.